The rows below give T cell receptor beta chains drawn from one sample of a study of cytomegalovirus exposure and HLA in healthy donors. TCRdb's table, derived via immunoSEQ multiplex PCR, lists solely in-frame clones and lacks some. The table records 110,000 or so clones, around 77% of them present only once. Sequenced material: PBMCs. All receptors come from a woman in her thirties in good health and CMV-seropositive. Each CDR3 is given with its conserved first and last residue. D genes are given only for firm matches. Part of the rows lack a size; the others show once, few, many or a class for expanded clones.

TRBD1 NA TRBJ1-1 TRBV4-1 TGCGCCAGCAGCCTTTGGGACAGGGGAGGGAACACTGAAGCTTTCTTT CASSLWDRGGNTEAFF
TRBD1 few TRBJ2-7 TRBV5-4 TGTGCCAGCAGCAAGGGGACAGATACCTACGAGCAGTACTTC CASSKGTDTYEQYF
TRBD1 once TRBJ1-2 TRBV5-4 TGTGCCAGCAGCTTGGGGCCGGGACAGGAGTTCTATGGCTACACCTTC CASSLGPGQEFYGYTF
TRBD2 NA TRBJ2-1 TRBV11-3 TGTGCCAGCAGCTCGGGACTAGCGGAGGCCTCAGAGCAGTTCTTC CASSSGLAEASEQFF
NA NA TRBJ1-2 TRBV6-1 TGTGCCAGCAGTGAAGCGGTCCCAGGGGTGGGTGGCTACACCTTC CASSEAVPGVGGYTF
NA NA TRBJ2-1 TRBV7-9 TGTGCCAGCAGCCCCCAAGATGTGAGGGCCCTAAATGAGCAGTTCTTC CASSPQDVRALNEQFF
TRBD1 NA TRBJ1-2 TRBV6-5 TGTGCCAGCAGTTCACGACAGGGATATTATGGCTACACCTTC CASSSRQGYYGYTF
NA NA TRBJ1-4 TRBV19 TGTGCCAGTAGCCCCAGGGTAGGGGATGAAAAACTGTTTTTT CASSPRVGDEKLFF
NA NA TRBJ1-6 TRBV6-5 TGTGCCAGCAGTTACTTTAAAGGGGATAATTCACCCCTCCACTTT CASSYFKGDNSPLHF
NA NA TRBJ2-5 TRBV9 TGTGCCAGCAGCGTAGGTATCAGCCAAGAGACCCAGTACTTC CASSVGISQETQYF
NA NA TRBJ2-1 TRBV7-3 TGTGCCAGCAGCTTCCTAGGCCCCAATGAGCAGTTCTTC CASSFLGPNEQFF
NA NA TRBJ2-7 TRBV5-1 TGCGCCAGCAGCTTTGACAGAAGCTCCTACGAGCAGTACTTC CASSFDRSSYEQYF
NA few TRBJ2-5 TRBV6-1 TGTGCCAGCAGTGTTCTTCTGGCAAAAGAGACCCAGTACTTC CASSVLLAKETQYF